The T cell receptor (beta chain) described here comes from a study of cytomegalovirus exposure and HLA in healthy donors. The V gene end was trimmed by 5 bases and the J gene end by 4 bases; junction bases not matched to a gene: 7. CDR1 is SGHVS, CDR2 FQNEAQ, per germline. The CDR3 runs 15 residues. In regard to this clone: The antigen remains undetermined.

Primers: 60 Vbeta forward and 13 Jbeta reverse. Study processing details: In a later analysis, of 80 million or so unique beta chains, 9 million to 11 million appeared in at least two donors. Profiling relied on immunoSEQ multiplex PCR, and the TCRdb table lists in-frame clones only, not all of them. V, J and clone size are those of that table, while D and trimming were read from the DNA. The data hold about 200,000 clones, with roughly 85% observed a single time. Study conclusions and caveats: Analysis performed later showed TCR beta chains linked to HLA being more clonally expanded than equally common others.

The source is a young man in good health and CMV-seronegative. The source material was PBMCs. This sequence joins TRBV7-8 and TRBJ2-3, with 9 bases aligning to TRBD1. The CDR3 nucleotides read TGTGCCAGCAGCGCACAGGGGGCGATCGCAGATACGCAGTATTTT. This gives the protein CASSAQGAIADTQYF.